These T cell receptor beta chains were read from a single sample in a study of shared clonotypes between healthy human individuals. TCRdb's copy holds only in-frame clones and misses some; the assay was immunoSEQ multiplex PCR. The table includes roughly 1,800,000 clones, around 96% detected once. The specimen sequenced was naive CD8+ T cells sorted from blood. These receptors were obtained from a man aged 18 to 29 in good health. Each CDR3 is given with its conserved first and last residue. The D gene is left open where the match is weak.

V	J	D	DNA	CDR3
TRBV4-1	TRBJ1-4	NA	TGCGCCAGCAGCCAAATAGGTACGGGGTCGAGGAATGAAAAACTGTTTTTT	CASSQIGTGSRNEKLFF
TRBV5-1	TRBJ2-5	TRBD2	TGCGCCAGCAGCCGGACTAGCCAAGAGACCCAGTACTTC	CASSRTSQETQYF
TRBV2	TRBJ1-6	NA	TGTGCCAGCAGAGAACATCTCCTAATTAGTTCACCCCTCCACTTT	CASREHLLISSPLHF
TRBV5-4	TRBJ2-2	NA	TGTGCCAGCAGCTTTTTACAAGACTCGAACACCGGGGAGCTGTTTTTT	CASSFLQDSNTGELFF
TRBV7-2	TRBJ2-7	NA	TGTGCCAGCAGCTTAGACATCCGTCCTTCGGCTACCATCTACGAGCAGTACTTC	CASSLDIRPSATIYEQYF
TRBV29-1	TRBJ2-7	TRBD1	TGCAGCTACCAATCCGGACAGGGCTACGAGCAGTACTTC	CSYQSGQGYEQYF
TRBV11-2	TRBJ1-2	TRBD1	TGTGCCAGCAGCTCCGAGGGGACAGGCAATCCGAACTATGGCTACACCTTC	CASSSEGTGNPNYGYTF
TRBV7-8	TRBJ2-7	TRBD2	TGTGCCAGCAGCGGTCCGGGACTAGCGGCCTTTTATTACGAGCAGTACTTC	CASSGPGLAAFYYEQYF
TRBV6-5	TRBJ2-7	NA	TGTGCCAGCAGCGTCGGGAGCTCCTACGAGCAGTACTTC	CASSVGSSYEQYF
TRBV27	TRBJ1-2	TRBD1	TGTGCCAGCAGCCCGGACAGGGTTAGTGGCTACACCTTC	CASSPDRVSGYTF
TRBV4-3	TRBJ2-1	NA	TGCGCCAGCAGCCAGCGGAGCGATGAGCAGTTCTTC	CASSQRSDEQFF
TRBV9	TRBJ1-1	NA	TGTGCCAGCAGCGTATTTCAAGGGACTGAAGCTTTCTTT	CASSVFQGTEAFF
TRBV29-1	TRBJ1-1	TRBD1	TGCAGCGTTGACCTCGGGACAGGTTTGAACACTGAAGCTTTCTTT	CSVDLGTGLNTEAFF
TRBV4-1	TRBJ2-7	NA	TGCGCCAGCAGCCCCGAAAGGGGTAGTGAGCAGTACTTC	CASSPERGSEQYF
TRBV5-4	TRBJ2-2	NA	TGTGCCAGCAGCTTCGACACCGGGGAGCTGTTTTTT	CASSFDTGELFF
TRBV9	TRBJ2-3	NA	TGTGCCAGCAGCGTAGAACACCTGGGGGCGGGAAAGGCAGATACGCAGTATTTT	CASSVEHLGAGKADTQYF